Listed here are 8 T cell receptor beta chains from one sample, sequenced in a study of blood T cells in healthy people across ages. Together with a sample-barcoded 5' primer, a J-beta primer mix was included in a second PCR lasting roughly 7 to 11 cycles. TCRdb re-analysed the 5' RACE reads in MiXCR, keeping a single row per CDR3 protein. The sample contains some 710,000 distinct CDR3 sequences, over 20% of which appear only once. The sample taken for sequencing was blood. The source of these receptors is a man aged 65 to 85 in good health.

Only one count was recorded for this clonotype. The rearrangement uses TRBV12-3 or TRBV12-4 and TRBJ2-5; D is tentatively TRBD1 or TRBD2 (5 bases each). The CDR3 is made up of 13 amino acids. V lost 3 bases and J 4 bases, leaving 9 bases between the germline ends. CDR3 DNA: TGTGCCAGCAGTTTCCGGGACGGAGAGACCCAGTACTTC. Translation gives CASSFRDGETQYF.

The gene calls are TRBV19 and TRBJ2-1; D is unresolved. The end of the DNA is better explained by TRBJ2-7, so the J call may be wrong. The CDR3 spans 13 residues. Germline CDR1 LNHDA, CDR2 SQIVND (reference sequence). The CDR3 sequence: CASSRQSGYEQYF. The CDR3 DNA sequence: TGTGCCAGTAGTAGGCAGTCCGGATACGAGCAGTACTTC.

This clonotype turned up a few times. CDR3 amino acids: CSPLNFPSTDTQYF. In nucleotides, the CDR3 is TGCAGCCCTCTGAATTTCCCCAGCACAGATACGCAGTATTTT. The rearrangement joins TRBV20-1 to TRBJ2-3; D call uncertain. CDR3 length: 14 residues. The germline gives CDR1 DFQATT, CDR2 SNEGSKA (reference sequence).

This clonotype has just a few counts. The V call is TRBV21-1, the J call TRBJ1-1; TRBD1 reflects the table's D call only, with no check against the DNA. TRBV21-1 is a recognized pseudogene. The CDR3 spans 14 residues. The CDR3: CASRHRVLGTEAFF. For the CDR3, the DNA is TGTGCCAGCAGACACAGGGTCCTGGGGACCGAAGCTTTCTTT.

The chain has TRBV12-3 or TRBV12-4 and TRBJ1-5; no definite D call. The V end was cut by 7 bases, the J end by 1 base, with 11 bases between. The CDR3 sequence is 14 residues long. DNA of the CDR3: TGTGCCAGCACTAGGGAGCTGAGCAATCAGCCCCAGCATTTT. This codes for CASTRELSNQPQHF.

Regarding this clonotype: Here the CDR3 omits its conserved ending phenylalanine or tryptophan, so a read error is the likely source. This chain links TRBV12-3 or TRBV12-4 with TRBJ2-3; either TRBD1 or TRBD2 may fit D (5 bases each). Trimming took 3 bases from V and 11 from J, leaving 18 bases between them. The CDR3 runs to 14 residues. CDR3 protein: CASSLAGTADVQYS. The CDR3 region has the DNA TGTGCCAGCAGTTTGGCAGGGACGGCAGATGTGCAGTATTCT.

This sequence joins TRBV20-1 and TRBJ1-5; D might be TRBD1 (5 bases). Deletions cut 6 bases from V and 1 base from J, with 10 bases between. Germline V lookup: CDR1 DFQATT, CDR2 SNEGSKA (reference sequence). This CDR3 has 13 amino acids. The CDR3 region is CSATWGSNQPQHF. DNA for the CDR3: TGCAGTGCAACTTGGGGGAGCAATCAGCCCCAGCATTTT.

This clonotype occurred a few times. The V call is TRBV24-1, the J call TRBJ2-1; 8 bases are a match to TRBD1. Germline lookup yields CDR1 KGHDR and CDR2 SFDVKD. With 4 bases clipped from V and 8 bases from J, the junction kept 12 bases outside the gene matches. The CDR3 is made up of 16 amino acids. This CDR3 is CATSDRGQGFEDEQFF. The CDR3 DNA reads as TGTGCCACCAGTGACCGAGGACAGGGATTTGAGGATGAGCAGTTCTTC.